This T cell receptor beta chain was identified in a study of blood T cells in healthy people across ages. Whole-study results and caveats: Unsorted PBMC material precluded a definitive naive versus antigen-experienced comparison. TCR beta diversity, measured per million T cells, fell in a roughly linear way with age.

The count of this clonotype is one. What it recognizes is unknown. There were at least 5 micrograms of total RNA extracted from every sample. Then a second PCR, running about 7 to 11 cycles, was carried out with a sample-barcoded 5' primer and a J-beta primer mix. TCRdb independently ran MiXCR on the 5' RACE reads; one entry per CDR3 protein. The data contain about 1.6 million distinct CDR3 sequences, almost 35% of them seen just once; the ten biggest clones take up roughly 10%. Germline CDR1 SGHNT, CDR2 YENEEA. V was pared by 4 bases and J by 1 base, with 5 bases of the junction left unmatched. The CDR3 contains 15 residues.

The V call is TRBV11-3, the J call TRBJ2-5, with 8 bases lining up with TRBD1. The clonotype was recovered from a woman aged 25 to 39 in good health. The material sequenced was blood. The CDR3 spells CASSWGTGLQETQYF. CDR3 sequence (DNA): TGTGCCAGCAGCTGGGGGACAGGACTCCAAGAGACCCAGTACTTC.